What follows are 5 T cell receptor beta chains derived from one specimen sequenced in a study of blood T cells in healthy people across ages. The use of a sample-barcoded 5' primer and a J-beta primer mix characterized a second PCR of about 7 to 12 cycles. Each CDR3 protein is one row after TCRdb ran MiXCR on the 5' RACE reads. The sample comprises some 860,000 distinct CDR3 sequences, around three fifths of which are singletons, and roughly 24% rests with the top ten. Sequenced material: blood. Every receptor here comes from a middle-aged man in good health.

The chain combines TRBV20-1 with TRBJ2-4, with 10 bases lining up with TRBD2. The DNA end lines up better with TRBJ2-7; the J call may be wrong. CDR1 is DFQATT and CDR2 is SNEGSKA in the germline V gene (reference sequence). CDR3 length: 15 residues. The CDR3: CNAKPTGLAWHEQYF. The CDR3, as DNA: TGCAATGCAAAGCCAACGGGACTAGCGTGGCACGAGCAGTACTTC.

The genes are TRBV12-3 or TRBV12-4 and TRBJ1-4; 7 bases are a match to TRBD1. The CDR3 is made up of 14 amino acids. The junction had 5 bases not matched to a gene; V was cut back by 5 bases and J by 5 bases. The CDR3 here is CASSGDSLNEKLFF. The CDR3 DNA follows: TGTGCCAGCAGTGGGGACAGCCTAAATGAAAAACTGTTTTTT.

The sample holds a few counts of this clonotype. The chain couples TRBV14 to TRBJ2-3; D unclear. There are 15 residues in the CDR3. Trimming took 1 base from V and 3 from J, leaving 11 bases between them. Germline lookup yields CDR1 SGHDN and CDR2 FVKESK. CDR3 loop: CASSQVTARTDTQYF. CDR3 bases: TGTGCCAGCAGCCAAGTCACGGCGCGGACAGATACGCAGTATTTT.

Here the CDR3 reads CASSQDWEGLMDTEAFF. Here the CDR3 DNA reads TGTGCCAGCAGCCAAGATTGGGAGGGACTCATGGACACTGAAGCTTTCTTT. V and J are TRBV3-1 and TRBJ1-1; perhaps TRBD1 as D (5 bases). V was clipped by 0 bases and J by 3 bases, with 17 bases between them. The length of the CDR3 is 17 residues. CDR1 LGHDT and CDR2 YNNKEL come from the germline V gene (reference sequence).

This rearrangement joins TRBV20-1 to TRBJ1-5; TRBD1 aligns across 8 bases. Germline lookup yields CDR1 DFQATT and CDR2 SNEGSKA (reference sequence). Trimming cost V 0 bases and J 2 bases; bases outside gene matches: 6. The CDR3 has 16 amino acids. The CDR3 nucleotides read TGCAGTGCTAGAGATTGGACAGGGTTGGGCAATCAGCCCCAGCATTTT. This gives the protein CSARDWTGLGNQPQHF.